The next 10 T cell receptor beta chains were all read from a single sample in a study of identical twins. TCRdb reprocessed the 5' RACE reads with MiXCR, giving one entry per CDR3 protein. The sample lists some 630,000 distinct CDR3 sequences; just over 7% were seen once. The same specimen was also included in a second study, on yellow fever vaccine responses in identical twins.

The sequencing sample was made of PBMCs. These receptor sequences come from a woman between 18 and 29 years old in good health.

This clonotype has more than one count but fewer than ten. The V call is TRBV5-1, the J call TRBJ2-3, with TRBD2 identical over 8 bases. With V trimmed by 2 bases and J by 4 bases, 3 bases remained unmatched. Germline values: CDR1 SGHRS, CDR2 YFSETQ. This CDR3 has 14 amino acids. The CDR3 region is CASSFSGSSDTQYF. The DNA for the CDR3 is TGCGCCAGCAGCTTCAGCGGGAGCTCAGATACGCAGTATTTT.

This clonotype came up many times. V is TRBV4-1 and J is TRBJ2-3, with a weak D call TRBD1 (7 bases). The length of the CDR3 is 17 residues. Trimming left V 4 bases short and J 1 base short, with 18 bases between. Germline lookup yields CDR1 MGHRA and CDR2 YSYEKL. The CDR3 DNA is TGCGCCAGCAGCCTTGCAGGGGGGCCCGGGGGCACAGATACGCAGTATTTT. This encodes CASSLAGGPGGTDTQYF.

This clonotype was seen only a few times. This chain joins TRBV4-1 and TRBJ1-1; D is undetermined. V was shortened by 5 bases and J by 0 bases, with 10 bases between the two germline ends. Germline V gene lookup returns CDR1 MGHRA and CDR2 YSYEKL. This CDR3 is built from 14 residues. CDR3 DNA: TGCGCCAGCAGCAAAGGACCGGTGAACACTGAAGCTTTCTTT. Translating it yields CASSKGPVNTEAFF.

This clonotype appeared a few times. J is TRBJ1-4 and V is TRBV29-1, with 7 positions matching TRBD1. The CDR3 length is 13 residues. Germline V gene data show CDR1 as SQVTM and CDR2 as ANQGSEA. The V gene end was trimmed by 4 bases and the J gene end by 11 bases; junction bases not matched to a gene: 10. The DNA for the CDR3 is TGCAGCGTTGTCGAGGGACAGTTGAGGAAACTGTTTTTT. Translation gives CSVVEGQLRKLFF.

This clonotype appeared a few times. The gene calls are TRBV7-7 and TRBJ2-3; 10 positions match TRBD2. V shed 3 bases, J shed 3 bases, and the junction held 3 bases outside the gene matches. CDR3 size: 15 residues. CDR1 and CDR2 from the germline V gene are SSHAT and FNYEAQ (reference sequence). The chain's CDR3 is CASSFGLAETDTQYF. Here the CDR3 DNA reads TGTGCCAGCAGCTTCGGACTAGCGGAGACAGATACGCAGTATTTT.

The chain links TRBV10-3 to TRBJ2-7; 7 bases match TRBD1. The germline V gene encodes CDR1 ENHRY and CDR2 SYGVKD. The CDR3 length is 14 residues. The V segment lost 6 bases and the J segment 3 bases; nucleotides outside the gene matches: 8. Here the CDR3 DNA reads TGTGCCATCAGAGCCGGGACAGAGATCTACGAGCAGTACTTC. Translating it yields CAIRAGTEIYEQYF.

The chain recombines TRBV5-1 with TRBJ2-5; no definite D call. V was pared by 4 bases and J by 2 bases, with 12 bases between. Germline-derived CDR1 and CDR2 are SGHRS and YFSETQ. The CDR3 totals 14 residues. DNA of the CDR3: TGCGCCAGCAGCCCCAAGACGCCTCAAGAGACCCAGTACTTC. It is translated as CASSPKTPQETQYF.

The V call is TRBV11-2, the J call TRBJ2-4; 7 bases are shared with TRBD2. V trimming: 5 bases; J trimming: 1 base; junction bases outside the gene matches: 17. This CDR3 is built from 19 residues. CDR1 and CDR2 (germline): SGHAT, FQNNGV. The DNA for the CDR3 is TGTGCCAGCAGCCCCGGGGGGACCTCTTTTGTCACGGCCAAAAACATTCAGTACTTC. This sequence encodes CASSPGGTSFVTAKNIQYF.

The chain links TRBV12-3 or TRBV12-4 to TRBJ2-1; 12 bases align to TRBD2. The CDR3 contains 17 residues. With 5 bases clipped from V and 0 bases from J, the junction kept 5 bases outside the gene matches. As DNA, the CDR3 is TGTGCCAGCAGTCCCCTAGCGGGAGGGCCCTCCTACAATGAGCAGTTCTTC. Translation gives CASSPLAGGPSYNEQFF.

This rearrangement joins TRBV5-1 to TRBJ2-2; D call uncertain. V was shortened by 0 bases and J by 5 bases, with 11 bases between the two germline ends. CDR3 size: 15 residues. CDR1 is SGHRS and CDR2 is YFSETQ in the germline V gene. The CDR3 loop reads CASSLAQQKTGELFF. The CDR3 DNA sequence: TGCGCCAGCAGCTTGGCTCAGCAAAAAACCGGGGAGCTGTTTTTT.